This T cell receptor beta chain is drawn from a study of T-cell memory formation after mild COVID-19. One entry per CDR3 protein results from TCRdb running MiXCR on the 5' RACE reads. Here the sample spans 300,000 or so distinct CDR3 sequences, roughly 15% being singletons. In its sample, this clonotype was seen many times. Sequencing used PBMCs or a T cell subset sorted from them (not recorded which). The clonotype was recovered from a man aged 18 to 35 who had mild COVID-19 (a few samples of this study predate the infection). Cell type and time point are not known.

The CDR3, as DNA: TGTGCCAGCAGTGACGAGGGGGGCGGAAGCTCCTACGAGCAGTACTTC. The encoded protein is CASSDEGGGSSYEQYF. The V call is TRBV6-1, the J call TRBJ2-7; D assignment may be TRBD1 or TRBD2 (6 bases each). With 3 bases removed from V and 0 bases from J, the gap between germline ends came to 15 bases. CDR1 is MNHNS, CDR2 SASEGT, per germline. This CDR3 contains 16 residues.